This is a list of T cell receptor beta chains from one sample in a study of T cells expressing NK-cell markers. After re-calling the 5' RACE reads, TCRdb lists one entry per CDR3 protein, DNA absent. The specimen's table records over 350,000 distinct CDR3 sequences. The sequenced sample was blood T cells: a sorted CD56 or NKG2C T cell subset, CD4+ or CD8+ T cells, or bulk PBMC T cells (not recorded which). The receptors derive from a woman aged 45-60 years in good health. Each CDR3 is given with its conserved first and last residue.

J: TRBJ2-5; V: TRBV29-1; CDR3: CSADRVRGETQYF
J: TRBJ1-5; V: TRBV24-1; CDR3: CATSDLWQNQPQHF
J: TRBJ2-2; V: TRBV6-6; CDR3: CASSGGGELFF
J: TRBJ2-5; V: TRBV18; CDR3: CASSPSGSQETQYF
J: TRBJ2-1; V: TRBV14; CDR3: CASSQGILAGIYNEQFF
J: TRBJ2-1; V: TRBV7-7; CDR3: CASSASGTRGYNEQFF
J: TRBJ2-1; V: TRBV24-1; CDR3: CATSEAASYNEQFF
J: TRBJ2-3; V: TRBV29-1; CDR3: CSVDRGPRGTQYF
J: TRBJ1-2; V: TRBV20-1; CDR3: CSARDHRAGYGYTF
J: TRBJ2-3; V: TRBV4-2; CDR3: CASSQEAAADTQYF
J: TRBJ1-2; V: TRBV11-2; CDR3: CASSLVLGNGYTF
J: TRBJ1-1; V: TRBV10-3; CDR3: CATMVFAEAFF
J: TRBJ2-3; V: TRBV5-1; CDR3: CASSSLAGSPVEQYF
J: TRBJ2-1; V: TRBV15; CDR3: CATRLAGDKGEQFF
J: TRBJ2-1; V: TRBV10-3; CDR3: CAISAFKRLAGSYNEQFF
J: TRBJ2-7; V: TRBV5-4; CDR3: CASSPFLAGNEQYF
J: TRBJ2-1; V: TRBV20-1; CDR3: CSARDLPRGLAGEGFSYEQFF
J: TRBJ2-5; V: TRBV6-1; CDR3: CASSELFPETQYF
J: TRBJ1-3; V: TRBV3-1; CDR3: CASSQGASGNTIYF
J: TRBJ2-1; V: TRBV5-1; CDR3: CASSLATSGGRVEQFF
J: TRBJ1-1; V: TRBV7-8; CDR3: CASSTDRAAEAFF
J: TRBJ2-2; V: TRBV29-1; CDR3: CGYRTQNTGELFF
J: TRBJ2-1; V: TRBV24-1; CDR3: CATSDNERESEQFF
J: TRBJ2-3; V: TRBV7-9; CDR3: CASSPPMTSPYSDTQYF
J: TRBJ1-2; V: TRBV12-3/TRBV12-4; CDR3: CASSYNRDTYGYTF
J: TRBJ1-2; V: TRBV2; CDR3: CASSEAVGDGYTF
J: TRBJ2-1; V: TRBV4-1; CDR3: CASSQAGVEQFF
J: TRBJ1-4; V: TRBV5-1; CDR3: CASSLAVGRGNEKLFF
J: TRBJ1-2; V: TRBV5-1; CDR3: CASSPDRVGGYTF
J: TRBJ2-7; V: TRBV29-1; CDR3: CSVQGTPYEQYF
J: TRBJ2-6; V: TRBV5-1; CDR3: CASLGTQDSGANVLTF
J: TRBJ1-1; V: TRBV12-3/TRBV12-4; CDR3: CASGMAPPNTEAFF
J: TRBJ1-5; V: TRBV2; CDR3: CASTLGGGAVQPQHF
J: TRBJ2-4; V: TRBV5-1; CDR3: CASSLVGVTNIQYF
J: TRBJ1-2; V: TRBV7-2; CDR3: CASSSRGGGYTF
J: TRBJ2-3; V: TRBV20-1; CDR3: CSAAGVRTDTQYF
J: TRBJ2-3; V: TRBV5-1; CDR3: CASSLDSRASTDTQYF
J: TRBJ1-3; V: TRBV11-2; CDR3: CASSLGPYRDGNTIYF
J: TRBJ2-5; V: TRBV14; CDR3: CASSPGSSRLETQYF